Listed here are 25 T cell receptor beta chains from one sample, sequenced in a study of control samples from healthy donors and cancer patients. The method was immunoSEQ multiplex PCR; TCRdb's version includes in-frame clones alone and lacks a portion of them. Of approximately 87,000 clones listed, 91% were seen once; the top ten hold 17%. Sequencing was carried out using blood. The receptors stem from a man aged 50 to 59 in good health.

The chain is built from TRBV11-2 and TRBJ1-5, with a weak D call TRBD1 (5 bases). Trimming pared 1 base from V and 6 bases from J, leaving 13 bases between. The germline gives CDR1 SGHAT, CDR2 FQNNGV. The CDR3 runs to 15 residues. This CDR3 reads CASSLGREGTQPQHF. The CDR3 DNA sequence: TGTGCCAGCAGCTTAGGCAGGGAGGGAACTCAGCCCCAGCATTTT.

This chain links TRBV7-8 with TRBJ2-3, with TRBD2 matching 9 bases. The length of the CDR3 is 16 residues. Trimming took 4 bases from V and 1 from J; bases not matched to a gene: 6. Looked up from germline, CDR1 is SGHVS and CDR2 is FQNEAQ. The CDR3 DNA follows: TGTGCCAGCAGCTCTGACAGGACTAGCGGCACAGATACGCAGTATTTT. Residues: CASSSDRTSGTDTQYF.

V usage is TRBV4-3 and J usage is TRBJ2-7; 9 bases agree with TRBD1. The length of the CDR3 is 16 residues. V was clipped by 4 bases and J by 4 bases; unmatched bases: 11. Germline V gene lookup returns CDR1 LGHNA and CDR2 YSLEER. CDR3 DNA: TGCGCCAGCAGCCCCCTCCGGACAGGGGTTAAGTACGAGCAGTACTTC. This sequence encodes CASSPLRTGVKYEQYF.

This clone is a singleton in its sample. V gene TRBV4-1 combines with J gene TRBJ1-4, with 7 bases matching TRBD1. V lost 0 bases and J lost 3; bases outside the gene matches: 4. Per the germline V gene, CDR1 is MGHRA and CDR2 is YSYEKL. This CDR3 region has 16 residues. The CDR3 protein is CASSQDRGTANEKLFF. The CDR3, as DNA: TGCGCCAGCAGCCAAGATCGGGGGACAGCTAATGAAAAACTGTTTTTT.

The V call is TRBV5-1, the J call TRBJ1-1; TRBD1 agrees at 7 bases. Germline V gene data show CDR1 as SGHRS and CDR2 as YFSETQ. The CDR3 is 17 residues long. V lost 0 bases to trimming and J lost 4 bases; unmatched junction nucleotides: 12. CDR3 nucleotide sequence: TGCGCCAGCAGCTTGGAAGGGACAGCTCAGAGAGGCACTGAAGCTTTCTTT. It codes for CASSLEGTAQRGTEAFF.

V and J are TRBV7-8 and TRBJ1-2, with TRBD1 as a possible D gene (6 bases). With 3 bases removed from V and 0 bases from J, the gap between germline ends came to 14 bases. This CDR3 spans 16 amino acids. Germline-derived CDR1 and CDR2 are SGHVS and FQNEAQ. The CDR3 spells CASSLTGARPNYGYTF. Here the CDR3 DNA reads TGTGCCAGCAGCTTGACAGGAGCTCGACCTAACTATGGCTACACCTTC.

The rearrangement joins TRBV3-1 (or the pseudogene TRBV3-2) to TRBJ2-3; the D is unclear. Per germline, CDR1 LGHDT and CDR2 YNNKEL (reference sequence). CDR3 length: 16 amino acids. V lost 6 bases and J lost 5, with 21 bases in between. CDR3 region: CASSTSPICHEDTQYF. In DNA form, the CDR3 reads TGTGCCAGCAGTACCAGTCCCATTTGTCATGAAGATACGCAGTATTTT.

The chain joins TRBV6-5 to TRBJ1-6, with D tentatively TRBD1 (6 bases). V was shortened by 6 bases and J by 9 bases, with 12 bases between the two germline ends. Germline CDR1 reads MNHEY; CDR2 reads SVGAGI. CDR3 length equals 13 residues. The CDR3 loop is CASRLGQFSPLHF. The CDR3 DNA follows: TGTGCCAGCAGACTCGGACAGTTTTCACCCCTCCACTTT.

The chain employs TRBV10-2 and TRBJ1-6, with D perhaps TRBD1 (5 bases). Per germline, CDR1 WSHSY and CDR2 SAAADI. V lost 7 bases and J lost 7, with 23 bases in between. The CDR3 spans 17 residues. The DNA for the CDR3 is TGCGCCAGCATCCAGGCGGTGGGGGTCGGCTTCAATTCACCCCTCCACTTT. It yields the protein CASIQAVGVGFNSPLHF.

The chain recombines TRBV3-1 (or the pseudogene TRBV3-2) with TRBJ2-7, with D perhaps TRBD1 or TRBD2 (5 bases each). Trimming removed 2 bases at V and 7 bases at J, with 12 bases between. CDR1 is LGHDT and CDR2 is YNNKEL in the germline V gene (reference sequence). This CDR3 contains 13 residues. The CDR3 DNA sequence: TGTGCCAGCAGCCAAACGGGGCCCCGGGAGCAGTACTTC. Protein product: CASSQTGPREQYF.

The V gene is TRBV7-2, the J gene TRBJ2-5; no definite D call. Germline assignment: CDR1 SGHTA and CDR2 FQGNSA. Deletions cut 1 base from V and 3 bases from J, with 12 bases between. The CDR3 extends over 15 amino acids. The CDR3 sequence: CASSLVSRNKETQYF. In nucleotides, the CDR3 is TGTGCCAGCAGCTTAGTCAGTAGGAATAAAGAGACCCAGTACTTC.

This chain joins TRBV29-1 and TRBJ2-3, with 7 bases fitting TRBD1. This CDR3 has 13 amino acids. Looked up from germline, CDR1 is SQVTM and CDR2 is ANQGSEA. The trim removed 3 bases at V and 1 base at J, leaving 1 base unmatched. The CDR3 region is CSVDGTGTDTQYF. The CDR3, as DNA: TGCAGCGTTGACGGGACAGGCACAGATACGCAGTATTTT.

This clone appeared once. The chain recombines TRBV6-5 with TRBJ1-2; weak D call: TRBD1 (6 bases). V shed 8 bases and J shed 4 bases, with 11 bases lying between them. CDR1 is MNHEY and CDR2 is SVGAGI in the germline V gene. The CDR3 consists of 12 residues. The CDR3 coding sequence is TGTGCCAGCCGGGACAAGGGCTATGGCTACACCTTC. It translates to CASRDKGYGYTF.

V gene TRBV12-5 combines with J gene TRBJ1-1; D remains unclear. The V end lost 1 base, the J end lost 1 base, and 1 base lay between the germline ends. This CDR3 contains 12 residues. Germline lookup yields CDR1 LGHNT and CDR2 FRNRAP. This CDR3 is CASGLENTEAFF. For the CDR3, the DNA is TGTGCTAGTGGTTTGGAGAACACTGAAGCTTTCTTT.

This chain uses TRBV25-1 with TRBJ1-2, with D tentatively TRBD1 (6 bases). The CDR3 is 14 residues long. Germline-derived CDR1 and CDR2 are MGHDK and SYGVNS. Trimming took off 2 bases at V and 7 bases at J, with 14 bases between the two ends. This CDR3 reads CASSENVRGAGYTF. DNA of the CDR3: TGTGCCAGCAGTGAAAACGTGAGGGGGGCTGGCTACACCTTC.

The chain employs TRBV4-3 and TRBJ1-4, with 8 bases identical to TRBD1. After removal of 0 bases from V and 8 bases from J, the junction contained 8 bases not matched to a gene. The germline gives CDR1 LGHNA, CDR2 YSLEER. The CDR3 has 16 residues. The CDR3: CASSQERTGSLEKLFF. The CDR3 nucleotides read TGCGCCAGCAGCCAAGAAAGGACAGGGAGTTTAGAAAAACTGTTTTTT.

V is TRBV27 and J is TRBJ2-2; the match to TRBD1 covers 10 bases. Germline CDR1 and CDR2: MNHEY and SMNVEV (reference sequence). The CDR3 runs 15 residues. J was trimmed by 4 bases and V by 6 bases; bases with no gene match: 5. CDR3 coding DNA: TGTGCCAGCAGAGTAGACAGGGGGCTCACCGGGGAGCTGTTTTTT. It specifies CASRVDRGLTGELFF.

V and J are TRBV19 and TRBJ1-4; TRBD1 agrees at 7 bases. Germline values: CDR1 LNHDA, CDR2 SQIVND (reference sequence). This CDR3 is 15 amino acids long. J was trimmed by 4 bases and V by 6 bases; bases with no gene match: 8. The DNA of the CDR3 is TGTGCCAGTAGCCCTGACAGGGTTCTTAATGAAAAACTGTTTTTT. Its translation is CASSPDRVLNEKLFF.

The CDR3 here is CASIDRGFNQPQHF. CDR3 nucleotides: TGTGCCAGCATCGACAGGGGATTCAATCAGCCCCAGCATTTT. V gene TRBV5-6 combines with J gene TRBJ1-5; 8 bases align to TRBD1. Germline-derived CDR1 and CDR2 are SGHDT and YYEEEE. After removal of 6 bases from V and 3 bases from J, the junction contained 5 bases not matched to a gene. The CDR3 is 14 amino acids. Using reference TRBV5-6 and TRBJ1-5 for the parts outside the CDR3, the full variable domain is DAGVTQSPTHLIKTRGQQVTLRCSPKSGHDTVSWYQQALGQGPQFIFQYYEEEERQRGNFPDRFSGHQFPNYSSELNVNALLLGDSALYLCASIDRGFNQPQHFGDGTRLSIL.

The chain couples TRBV21-1 to TRBJ1-1. TRBV21-1 constitutes a pseudogene. The CDR3 runs 12 residues. The CDR3 spells CASSKILTLAFF. The CDR3 nucleotides read TGTGCCAGCAGCAAGATTCTAACACTCGCTTTCTTT.

The rearrangement joins TRBV18 to TRBJ1-5; D ambiguous. Trimming shortened V by 2 bases and J by 5 bases, and 7 bases separated the two germline ends. Germline CDR1 and CDR2: KGHSH and LQKENI. The CDR3 length is 13 residues. In nucleotides, the CDR3 is TGTGCCAGCTCACCAGCAGACTATCAGCCCCAGCATTTT. Protein sequence: CASSPADYQPQHF.

The V call is TRBV7-9, the J call TRBJ1-1, with no clear D. CDR1 is SEHNR, CDR2 FQNEAQ, per germline (reference sequence). The CDR3 is 14 amino acids. V was cut by 9 bases and J by 2 bases, with 16 bases left in between. CDR3 bases: TGTGCCAGTGTCTCCGTGGGCGCCAACACTGAAGCTTTCTTT. Residues: CASVSVGANTEAFF.

V usage is TRBV6-5 and J usage is TRBJ2-1, with D possibly matching TRBD2 (6 bases). CDR1 MNHEY and CDR2 SVGAGI come from the germline V gene. V lost 0 bases to trimming and J lost 3 bases, with 12 bases between them. The CDR3 extends over 16 amino acids. Here the CDR3 reads CASSYSTGTVYNEQFF. The CDR3, as DNA: TGTGCCAGCAGTTACTCCACCGGGACTGTCTACAATGAGCAGTTCTTC.

This sequence joins TRBV6-2 or TRBV6-3 and TRBJ2-7; D call uncertain. This CDR3 region has 13 residues. In germline, CDR1 is MNHEY, CDR2 SVGEGT. Trimming cost V 6 bases and J 9 bases, with 18 bases left between them. CDR3 sequence reads: CASSERRVRGQYF. The CDR3, as DNA: TGTGCCAGCAGCGAACGCCGGGTTCGCGGGCAGTACTTC.

J is TRBJ1-2 and V is TRBV10-3, with TRBD1 identical over 7 bases. The CDR3 is made up of 17 amino acids. CDR1 is ENHRY and CDR2 is SYGVKD in the germline V gene. The junction had 15 bases not matched to a gene; V was cut back by 4 bases and J by 4 bases. The CDR3 DNA reads as TGTGCCATCAGTGGACCCCAGGCCCGACAGGGCCCCTATGGCTACACCTTC. The encoded protein is CAISGPQARQGPYGYTF.